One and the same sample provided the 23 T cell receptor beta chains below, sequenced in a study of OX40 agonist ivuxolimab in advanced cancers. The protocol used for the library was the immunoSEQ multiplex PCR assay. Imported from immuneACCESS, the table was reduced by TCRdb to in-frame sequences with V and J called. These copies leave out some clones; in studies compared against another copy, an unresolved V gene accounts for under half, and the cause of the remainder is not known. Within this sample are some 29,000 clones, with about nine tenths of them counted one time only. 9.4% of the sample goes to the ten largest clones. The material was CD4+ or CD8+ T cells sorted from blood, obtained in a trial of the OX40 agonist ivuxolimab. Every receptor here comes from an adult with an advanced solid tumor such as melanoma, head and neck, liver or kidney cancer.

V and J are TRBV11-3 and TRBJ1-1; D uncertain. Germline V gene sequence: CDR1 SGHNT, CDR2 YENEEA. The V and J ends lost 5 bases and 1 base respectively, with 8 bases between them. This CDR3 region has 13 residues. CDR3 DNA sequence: TGTGCCAGCAGCCCTAGGGAGAACACTGAAGCTTTCTTT. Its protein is CASSPRENTEAFF.

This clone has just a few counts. The CDR3 reads CASSSGQLYEQYF. The CDR3 DNA follows: TGTGCCAGCAGTAGCGGACAGCTGTACGAGCAGTACTTC. The chain uses TRBV27 and TRBJ2-7; a possible D gene is TRBD1 (6 bases). The length of the CDR3 is 13 residues. Per the germline V gene, CDR1 is MNHEY and CDR2 is SMNVEV (reference sequence). The V end was cut by 5 bases, the J end by 4 bases, with 12 bases between.

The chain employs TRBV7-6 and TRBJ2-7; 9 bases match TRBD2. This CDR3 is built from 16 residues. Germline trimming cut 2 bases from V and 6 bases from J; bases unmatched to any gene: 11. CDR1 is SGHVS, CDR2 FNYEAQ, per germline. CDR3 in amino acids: CASSLYYPGTSSEQYF. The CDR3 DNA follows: TGTGCCAGCAGCTTATATTATCCGGGGACTAGCTCCGAGCAGTACTTC.

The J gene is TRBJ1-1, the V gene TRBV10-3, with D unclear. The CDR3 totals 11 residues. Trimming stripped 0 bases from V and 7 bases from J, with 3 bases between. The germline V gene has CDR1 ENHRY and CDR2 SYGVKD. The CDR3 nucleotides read TGTGCCATCAGTGAGTCGAGTGAAGCTTTCTTT. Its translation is CAISESSEAFF.

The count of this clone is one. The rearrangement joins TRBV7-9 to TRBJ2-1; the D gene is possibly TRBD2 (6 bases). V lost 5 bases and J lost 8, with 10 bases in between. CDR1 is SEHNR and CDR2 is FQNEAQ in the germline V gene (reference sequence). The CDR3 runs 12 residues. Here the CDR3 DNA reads TGTGCCAGCAGCCTGACTAGTGATGAGCAGTTCTTC. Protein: CASSLTSDEQFF. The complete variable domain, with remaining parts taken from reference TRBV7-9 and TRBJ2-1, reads DTGVSQNPRHKITKRGQNVTFRCDPISEHNRLYWYRQTLGQGPEFLTYFQNEAQLEKSRLLSDRFSAERPKGSFSTLEIQRTEQGDSAMYLCASSLTSDEQFFGPGTRLTVL.

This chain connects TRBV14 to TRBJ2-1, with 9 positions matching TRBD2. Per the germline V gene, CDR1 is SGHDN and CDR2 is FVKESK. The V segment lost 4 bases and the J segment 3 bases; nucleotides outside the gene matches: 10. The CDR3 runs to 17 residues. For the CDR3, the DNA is TGTGCCAGCAGCCCACGCCCCGGTAGCGGGAGCTACAATGAGCAGTTCTTC. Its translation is CASSPRPGSGSYNEQFF. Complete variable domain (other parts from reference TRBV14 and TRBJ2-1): EAGVTQFPSHSVIEKGQTVTLRCDPISGHDNLYWYRRVMGKEIKFLLHFVKESKQDESGMPNNRFLAERTGGTYSTLKVQPAELEDSGVYFCASSPRPGSGSYNEQFFGPGTRLTVL.

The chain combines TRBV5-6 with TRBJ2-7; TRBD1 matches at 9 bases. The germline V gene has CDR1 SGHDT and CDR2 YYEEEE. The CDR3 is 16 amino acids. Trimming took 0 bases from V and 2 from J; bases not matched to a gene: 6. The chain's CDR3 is CASSLAPGQGPYEQYF. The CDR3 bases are TGTGCCAGCAGCTTGGCACCGGGACAGGGCCCCTACGAGCAGTACTTC.

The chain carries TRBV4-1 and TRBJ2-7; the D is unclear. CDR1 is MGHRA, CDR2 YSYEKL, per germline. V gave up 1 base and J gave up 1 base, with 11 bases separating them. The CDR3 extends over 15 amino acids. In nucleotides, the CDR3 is TGCGCCAGCAGCCAAGGTCCGGCCAGTTCCTACGAGCAGTACTTC. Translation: CASSQGPASSYEQYF.

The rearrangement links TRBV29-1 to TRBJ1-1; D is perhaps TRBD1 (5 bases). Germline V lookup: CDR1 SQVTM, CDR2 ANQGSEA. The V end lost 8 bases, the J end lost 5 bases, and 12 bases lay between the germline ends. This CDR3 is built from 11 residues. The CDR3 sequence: CSLTSGTEAFF. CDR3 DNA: TGCAGCCTGACGTCAGGGACTGAAGCTTTCTTT.

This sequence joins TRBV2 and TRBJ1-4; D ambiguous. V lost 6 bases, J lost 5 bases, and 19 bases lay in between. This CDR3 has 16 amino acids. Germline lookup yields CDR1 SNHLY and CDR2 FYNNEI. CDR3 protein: CASRSGRSGGNEKLFF. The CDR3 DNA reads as TGTGCCAGCAGGTCGGGCAGGTCAGGCGGAAATGAAAAACTGTTTTTT. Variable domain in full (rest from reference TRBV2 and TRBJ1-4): EPEVTQTPSHQVTQMGQEVILRCVPISNHLYFYWYRQILGQKVEFLVSFYNNEISEKSEIFDDQFSVERPDGSNFTLKIRSTKLEDSAMYFCASRSGRSGGNEKLFFGSGTQLSVL.

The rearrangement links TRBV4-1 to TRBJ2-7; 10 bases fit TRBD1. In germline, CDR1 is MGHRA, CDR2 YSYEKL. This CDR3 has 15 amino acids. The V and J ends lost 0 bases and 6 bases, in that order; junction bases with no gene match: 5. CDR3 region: CASSQDGDRGSEQYF. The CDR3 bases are TGCGCCAGCAGCCAAGATGGGGACAGGGGTTCCGAGCAGTACTTC.

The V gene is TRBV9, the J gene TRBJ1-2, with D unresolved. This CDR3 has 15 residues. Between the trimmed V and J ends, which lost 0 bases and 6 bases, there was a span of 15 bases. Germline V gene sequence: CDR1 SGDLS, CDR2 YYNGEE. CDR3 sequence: CASSVGGEGADGYTF. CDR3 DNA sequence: TGTGCCAGCAGCGTAGGCGGGGAGGGTGCAGATGGCTACACCTTC.

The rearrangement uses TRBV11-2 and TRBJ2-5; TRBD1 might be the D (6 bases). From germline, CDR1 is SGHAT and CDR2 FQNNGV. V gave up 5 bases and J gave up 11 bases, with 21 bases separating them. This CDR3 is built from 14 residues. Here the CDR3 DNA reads TGTGCCAGCAGCACCCCTCGACAGGCTGGGGAGCAGTACTTC. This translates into CASSTPRQAGEQYF.

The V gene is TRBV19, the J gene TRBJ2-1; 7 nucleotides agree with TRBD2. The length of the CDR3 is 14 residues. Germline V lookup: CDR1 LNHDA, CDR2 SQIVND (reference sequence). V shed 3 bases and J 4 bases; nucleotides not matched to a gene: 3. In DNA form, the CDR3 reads TGTGCCAGTAGTATCTCAGCGGGGTACAATGAGCAGTTCTTC. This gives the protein CASSISAGYNEQFF.

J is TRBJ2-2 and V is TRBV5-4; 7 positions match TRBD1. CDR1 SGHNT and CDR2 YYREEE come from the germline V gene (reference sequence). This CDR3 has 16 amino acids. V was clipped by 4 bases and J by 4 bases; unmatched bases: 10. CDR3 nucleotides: TGTGCCAGCAGCCAAGAGATTACAGGGGCCACCGGGGAGCTGTTTTTT. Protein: CASSQEITGATGELFF. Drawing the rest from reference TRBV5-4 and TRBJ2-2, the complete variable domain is ETGVTQSPTHLIKTRGQQVTLRCSSQSGHNTVSWYQQALGQGPQFIFQYYREEENGRGNFPPRFSGLQFPNYSSELNVNALELDDSALYLCASSQEITGATGELFFGEGSRLTVL.

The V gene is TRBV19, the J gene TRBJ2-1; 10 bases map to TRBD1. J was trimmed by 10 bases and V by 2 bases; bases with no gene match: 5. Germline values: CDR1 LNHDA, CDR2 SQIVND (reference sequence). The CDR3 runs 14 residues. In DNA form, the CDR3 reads TGTGCCAGTAGTATATTCGGGACAGGGGAAGAGCAGTTCTTC. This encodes CASSIFGTGEEQFF.

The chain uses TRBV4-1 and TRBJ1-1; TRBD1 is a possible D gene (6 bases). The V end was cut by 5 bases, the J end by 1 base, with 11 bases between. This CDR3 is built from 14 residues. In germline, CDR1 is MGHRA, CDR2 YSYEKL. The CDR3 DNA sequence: TGCGCCAGCAGCGGGAAACAGGGGAACACTGAAGCTTTCTTT. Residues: CASSGKQGNTEAFF.

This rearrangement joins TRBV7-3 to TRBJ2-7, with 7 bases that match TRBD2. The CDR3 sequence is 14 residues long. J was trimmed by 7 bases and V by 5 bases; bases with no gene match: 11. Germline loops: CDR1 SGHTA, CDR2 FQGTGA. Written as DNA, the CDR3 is TGTGCCAGCAGCCCAAGGACTAGTCCCTTGGAGCAGTACTTC. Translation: CASSPRTSPLEQYF.

The CDR3 here is CSVEETGSDYEQYF. In DNA form, the CDR3 reads TGCAGCGTTGAAGAGACAGGGTCGGACTACGAGCAGTACTTC. This chain uses TRBV29-1 with TRBJ2-7; 7 bases are a match to TRBD1. Germline trimming cut 0 bases from V and 3 bases from J; bases unmatched to any gene: 5. CDR1 SQVTM and CDR2 ANQGSEA come from the germline V gene. The CDR3 is 14 amino acids.

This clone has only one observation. CDR3 sequence: CASSPRQGHQPQHF. The CDR3 DNA reads as TGTGCCAGTAGCCCCCGACAGGGTCATCAGCCCCAGCATTTT. V and J are TRBV19 and TRBJ1-5; 7 positions agree with TRBD1. Germline CDR1 and CDR2: LNHDA and SQIVND (reference sequence). Trimming at V came to 6 bases and at J to 5 bases, leaving 7 bases not matched to a gene. This CDR3 region has 14 residues.

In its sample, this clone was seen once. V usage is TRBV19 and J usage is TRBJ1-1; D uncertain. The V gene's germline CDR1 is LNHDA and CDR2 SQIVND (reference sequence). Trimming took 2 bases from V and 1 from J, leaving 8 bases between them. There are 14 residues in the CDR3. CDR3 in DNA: TGTGCCAGTAGTATATTTTCAGGGAACACTGAAGCTTTCTTT. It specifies CASSIFSGNTEAFF.

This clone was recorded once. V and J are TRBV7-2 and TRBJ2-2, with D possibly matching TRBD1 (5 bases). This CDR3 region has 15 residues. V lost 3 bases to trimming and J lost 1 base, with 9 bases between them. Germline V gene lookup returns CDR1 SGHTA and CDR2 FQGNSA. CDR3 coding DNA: TGTGCCAGCAGCTTCATTAGGGGGAACACCGGGGAGCTGTTTTTT. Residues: CASSFIRGNTGELFF.

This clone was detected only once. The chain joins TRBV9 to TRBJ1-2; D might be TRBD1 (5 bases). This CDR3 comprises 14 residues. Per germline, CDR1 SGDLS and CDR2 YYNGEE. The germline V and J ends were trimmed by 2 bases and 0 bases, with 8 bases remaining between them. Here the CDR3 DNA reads TGTGCCAGCAGCGTCGGGGCAGCTAACTATGGCTACACCTTC. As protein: CASSVGAANYGYTF.